This TCR beta chain came from a study of neurological immune-mediated disorders. Points from the study as a whole: In HTLV-1-associated myelopathy, TCR clonal expansion was greatest, whereas multiple sclerosis had the least, falling below healthy controls.

Maryland, USA blood bank volunteers served as healthy controls. The unsorted libraries originated from 2 million PBMCs kept at -80 C. In every sequencing run, more than 170 million TCR-beta sequences were generated from 15-18 subjects. TCRdb reanalysed the 5' RACE reads using MiXCR and keeps one entry per CDR3 protein. The sample has some 29,000 distinct CDR3 sequences; 12% are singletons. The CDR3 runs to 14 residues. Trimming at V came to 5 bases and at J to 4 bases, leaving 6 bases not matched to a gene. Germline CDR1 and CDR2: SEHNR and FQNEAQ (reference sequence). The sample holds many counts of this clonotype. What it binds is unknown.

This sequence joins TRBV7-9 and TRBJ2-7, with 9 bases identical to TRBD1. The specimen sequenced was PBMCs. The TCR sequence derives from a man aged 55 to 70 in good health. The CDR3 loop is CASSRDRDWYEQYF. The CDR3 DNA reads as TGTGCCAGCAGCCGGGACAGGGATTGGTACGAGCAGTACTTC.